Listed below are T cell receptor beta chains from one sample, sequenced in a study of cytomegalovirus exposure and HLA in healthy donors. Assay used: immunoSEQ multiplex PCR; TCRdb lists only in-frame clones, some missing. The profile shows about 160,000 clones, 70% to 80% of them singletons. The sequencing sample was made of PBMCs. These receptors were collected from a man aged 25 to 45 in good health and CMV-seronegative. Both conserved end residues are part of each CDR3. The D gene is left open where the match is weak. Not all rows give a size; the values are once, few, many and, for expanded clones, a class.

d_gene | j_gene | abundance | v_gene | CDR3aa | CDR3nt
- | TRBJ1-2 | once | TRBV27 | CASSTRPSGGHGYTF | TGTGCCAGCAGTACGCGGCCCAGCGGGGGCCATGGCTACACCTTC
TRBD1 | TRBJ1-1 | - | TRBV18 | CASSPLQGANTEAFF | TGTGCCAGCTCACCTCTCCAGGGGGCGAACACTGAAGCTTTCTTT
- | TRBJ1-1 | - | TRBV15 | CATSRNRDTEAFF | TGTGCCACCAGCAGAAACAGGGACACTGAAGCTTTCTTT
- | TRBJ2-5 | - | TRBV28 | CASSPGGGETQYF | TGTGCCAGCAGCCCCGGAGGAGGTGAGACCCAGTACTTC
TRBD1 | TRBJ2-7 | - | TRBV11-3 | CASSLRQGDGYEQYF | TGTGCCAGCAGCTTACGACAGGGGGACGGCTACGAGCAGTACTTC
- | TRBJ2-1 | - | TRBV7-2 | CASTAGGSSYNEQFF | TGTGCCAGTACCGCCGGGGGTTCGTCCTACAATGAGCAGTTCTTC
TRBD2 | TRBJ2-1 | - | TRBV13 | CASSLGTSGPYNEQFF | TGTGCCAGCAGCCTCGGGACTAGCGGCCCCTACAATGAGCAGTTCTTC
- | TRBJ2-5 | - | TRBV7-6 | CASSPGGAQETQYF | TGTGCCAGCAGTCCTGGGGGGGCTCAAGAGACCCAGTACTTC
- | TRBJ1-6 | few | TRBV6-1 | CASGKWGRDNSPLHF | TGTGCCAGCGGGAAGTGGGGGCGAGATAATTCACCCCTCCACTTT
- | TRBJ2-1 | - | TRBV7-2 | CASSLAPGSSYNEQFF | TGTGCCAGCAGCTTAGCCCCGGGGAGCTCCTACAATGAGCAGTTCTTC
TRBD1 | TRBJ2-1 | - | TRBV7-2 | CASSQGQNYNEQFF | TGTGCCAGCAGCCAGGGACAGAACTACAATGAGCAGTTCTTC
TRBD2 | TRBJ2-7 | - | TRBV7-2 | CASSWGGGAYEQYF | TGTGCCAGCAGCTGGGGCGGGGGGGCTTACGAGCAGTACTTC
TRBD1 | TRBJ2-7 | few | TRBV28 | CASSPLDRAYEQYF | TGTGCCAGCAGTCCCTTGGACAGGGCCTACGAGCAGTACTTC
- | TRBJ2-2 | once | TRBV5-4 | CASSPGGRTGTGELFF | TGTGCCAGCAGCCCTGGAGGACGGACGGGCACCGGGGAGCTGTTTTTT
TRBD2 | TRBJ2-3 | few | TRBV28 | CASSWGLEDTQYF | TGTGCCAGCAGTTGGGGACTAGAAGATACGCAGTATTTT
- | TRBJ2-3 | - | TRBV7-2 | CASSLARSPDTQYF | TGTGCCAGCAGCTTAGCCCGGTCCCCAGATACGCAGTATTTT
- | TRBJ1-1 | once | TRBV16 | CASSQIIRREAFF | TGTGCCAGCAGCCAAATAATTCGCCGGGAAGCTTTCTTT
TRBD2 | TRBJ2-7 | - | TRBV4-3 | CASSQKRTSGRYEQYF | TGCGCCAGCAGCCAGAAAAGGACTAGCGGGAGATACGAGCAGTACTTC
- | TRBJ2-1 | - | TRBV27 | CASSLYGTPNNEQFF | TGTGCCAGCAGTTTATACGGGACTCCTAACAATGAGCAGTTCTTC
- | TRBJ1-4 | - | TRBV6-5 | CASRDTATNEKLFF | TGTGCCAGCAGAGACACTGCAACTAATGAAAAACTGTTTTTT
TRBD1 | TRBJ1-6 | once | TRBV30 | CAWSVGDRGSPLHF | TGTGCCTGGAGTGTCGGGGACAGGGGCTCACCCCTCCACTTT
TRBD1 | TRBJ1-4 | - | TRBV7-9 | CASSLAGTVGEKLFF | TGTGCCAGCAGCTTAGCCGGGACAGTCGGTGAAAAACTGTTTTTT
TRBD2 | TRBJ2-1 | - | TRBV4-2 | CASSLNLAEFYNEQFF | TGTGCCAGCAGCCTAAACCTAGCGGAATTCTACAATGAGCAGTTCTTC
- | TRBJ1-5 | few | TRBV28 | CASSFIQVVGQPQHF | TGTGCCAGCAGTTTCATTCAGGTAGTCGGTCAGCCCCAGCATTTT
TRBD1 | TRBJ2-1 | - | TRBV9 | CASSPTGGQVYNEQFF | TGTGCCAGCAGCCCAACGGGCGGACAGGTTTACAATGAGCAGTTCTTC
TRBD1 | TRBJ2-7 | - | TRBV30 | CAWRTGRREQYF | TGTGCCTGGAGGACAGGGCGTCGCGAGCAGTACTTC
- | TRBJ1-2 | - | TRBV2 | CASSEDRTNYGYTF | TGTGCCAGCAGTGAAGACAGGACCAACTATGGCTACACCTTC
TRBD1 | TRBJ1-5 | - | TRBV6-5 | CASSYSGTGNQPQHF | TGTGCCAGCAGTTATTCCGGGACAGGGAATCAGCCCCAGCATTTT
TRBD1 | TRBJ1-2 | - | TRBV29-1 | CSGDSGDRNYGYTF | TGCAGCGGCGATAGTGGGGACAGAAACTATGGCTACACCTTC
- | TRBJ2-2 | few | TRBV4-3 | CASSRLGGHTGELFF | TGCGCCAGCAGCCGCCTGGGGGGGCACACCGGGGAGCTGTTTTTT
TRBD1 | TRBJ1-1 | once | TRBV30 | CACRQGALNTEAFF | TGTGCCTGCAGACAGGGGGCCCTGAACACTGAAGCTTTCTTT
- | TRBJ2-7 | once | TRBV30 | CAWSVDTYEQYF | TGTGCCTGGAGTGTGGACACCTACGAGCAGTACTTC
- | TRBJ1-4 | few | TRBV5-8 | CATESRRRRNEKLFF | TGTGCCACCGAGTCCCGGCGGCGGCGGAATGAAAAACTGTTTTTT
TRBD2 | TRBJ2-7 | - | TRBV11-2 | CASSLDPGTTNYEQYF | TGTGCCAGCAGCTTAGACCCCGGGACTACCAACTACGAGCAGTACTTC
TRBD1 | TRBJ2-3 | - | TRBV6-5 | CASSSGTGARDTQYF | TGTGCCAGCAGTAGCGGGACAGGGGCAAGAGATACGCAGTATTTT
TRBD2 | TRBJ2-7 | - | TRBV5-1 | CASRSGLAGGYEQYF | TGCGCCAGCAGGTCCGGACTAGCGGGGGGCTACGAGCAGTACTTC
TRBD1 | TRBJ2-7 | - | TRBV19 | CASSIGTGTYEQYF | TGTGCCAGTAGTATCGGGACAGGGACCTACGAGCAGTACTTC
TRBD1 | TRBJ1-2 | - | TRBV6-6 | CASSYGKGANYGYTF | TGTGCCAGCAGTTACGGGAAGGGGGCGAACTATGGCTACACCTTC
- | TRBJ2-2 | - | TRBV5-1 | CASSITGIRNTGELFF | TGCGCCAGCAGCATTACGGGAATACGCAACACCGGGGAGCTGTTTTTT
- | TRBJ2-1 | few | TRBV11-2 | CASSSHSRSYNEQFF | TGTGCCAGCAGCTCCCACAGCAGATCCTACAATGAGCAGTTCTTC
- | TRBJ1-1 | - | TRBV9 | CASSVVTHTEAFF | TGTGCCAGCAGCGTAGTGACACACACTGAAGCTTTCTTT
- | TRBJ2-5 | - | TRBV11-3 | CASSSDSSANLQETQYF | TGTGCCAGCAGCTCCGATTCTAGCGCTAATCTACAAGAGACCCAGTACTTC
TRBD1 | TRBJ1-1 | few | TRBV6-5 | CASSYAGQGRGAFF | TGTGCCAGCAGTTACGCGGGACAGGGGAGAGGAGCTTTCTTT
- | TRBJ2-2 | few | TRBV27 | CASNTGRGTGELFF | TGTGCCAGTAATACGGGAAGAGGCACCGGGGAGCTGTTTTTT
TRBD1 | TRBJ2-2 | once | TRBV25-1 | CASSDRTGGFGGELFF | TGTGCCAGCAGTGATCGGACAGGGGGATTTGGCGGGGAGCTGTTTTTT
TRBD1 | TRBJ1-1 | - | TRBV11-1 | CASSSGQGGTEAFF | TGTGCCAGCAGCTCGGGACAGGGGGGCACTGAAGCTTTCTTT
- | TRBJ2-3 | - | TRBV10-2 | CASSSLGGDTQYF | TGCGCCAGCAGTTCACTAGGGGGAGATACGCAGTATTTT
TRBD1 | TRBJ1-1 | - | TRBV28 | CASSLTSGTGYTEAFF | TGTGCCAGCAGTTTGACCTCCGGGACAGGGTACACTGAAGCTTTCTTT